Listed below are T cell receptor beta chains from one sample, sequenced in a study of control samples from healthy donors and cancer patients. Using immunoSEQ multiplex PCR, the repertoire was profiled, and TCRdb retains in-frame clones only, with some absent. The table lists 150,000 or so clones, approximately 90% of them singletons. The sequenced sample was blood. These receptors all come from a woman aged 25 to 39 in good health. The CDR3 runs from the conserved cysteine through the conserved F or W. Each record gives: J gene, D gene, clone size, V gene, CDR3 DNA, CDR3 protein. The D gene is left open where the match is weak. Clone size is shown for a subset of rows, as once, few, many or a class of expanded clone.

j_gene: TRBJ2-5; d_gene: TRBD2; abundance: .; v_gene: TRBV11-2; CDR3nt: TGTGCCAGCAGCTTAGAGGCACTAGCGGAAGAGACCCAGTACTTC; CDR3aa: CASSLEALAEETQYF
j_gene: TRBJ1-1; d_gene: .; abundance: once; v_gene: TRBV7-9; CDR3nt: TGTGCCAGCAGCTTAGAGTTGGCAGCTGAAGCTTTCTTT; CDR3aa: CASSLELAAEAFF
j_gene: TRBJ2-7; d_gene: TRBD2; abundance: .; v_gene: TRBV29-1; CDR3nt: TGCAGCGTTAAGGCTAGCGGCTCCTACGAGCAGTACTTC; CDR3aa: CSVKASGSYEQYF
j_gene: TRBJ1-1; d_gene: TRBD1; abundance: .; v_gene: TRBV28; CDR3nt: TGTGCCAGCACCCTGACAGGGTTGTACCAGAACACTGAAGCTTTCTTT; CDR3aa: CASTLTGLYQNTEAFF
j_gene: TRBJ2-7; d_gene: .; abundance: .; v_gene: TRBV20-1; CDR3nt: TGCAGTGCTAAAGTTTCCTACGAGCAGTACTTC; CDR3aa: CSAKVSYEQYF
j_gene: TRBJ2-2; d_gene: .; abundance: once; v_gene: TRBV2; CDR3nt: TGTGCCAGCAGTGAATGGAGGACAGCGAACACCGGGGAGCTGTTTTTT; CDR3aa: CASSEWRTANTGELFF
j_gene: TRBJ1-2; d_gene: .; abundance: .; v_gene: TRBV11-3; CDR3nt: TGTGCCAGCAGCTGGGTGGGGAAGAAATATGGCTACACCTTC; CDR3aa: CASSWVGKKYGYTF
j_gene: TRBJ2-3; d_gene: TRBD2; abundance: .; v_gene: TRBV4-3; CDR3nt: TGCGCCAGCAGCCACGGACTAGCGGAACTTTATACGCAGTATTTT; CDR3aa: CASSHGLAELYTQYF
j_gene: TRBJ2-2; d_gene: .; abundance: few; v_gene: TRBV15; CDR3nt: TGTGCCACCAGCAGGGAAACTAGTCCCGGGGAGCTGTTTTTT; CDR3aa: CATSRETSPGELFF
j_gene: TRBJ2-7; d_gene: .; abundance: .; v_gene: TRBV7-2; CDR3nt: TGTGCCAGCAGCTTAGCGAGTAGTTTTATTTACGAGCAGTACTTC; CDR3aa: CASSLASSFIYEQYF
j_gene: TRBJ2-7; d_gene: TRBD2; abundance: .; v_gene: TRBV6-6; CDR3nt: TGTGCCAGCTTGGGGCAGGGCGGGGGTAAGCCCTACGAGCAGTACTTC; CDR3aa: CASLGQGGGKPYEQYF
j_gene: TRBJ2-6; d_gene: TRBD1; abundance: few; v_gene: TRBV30; CDR3nt: TGTGCCTGGAGTTGGGACAGGGATTTCTCTGGGGCCAACGTCCTGACTTTC; CDR3aa: CAWSWDRDFSGANVLTF
j_gene: TRBJ2-1; d_gene: TRBD1; abundance: .; v_gene: TRBV5-1; CDR3nt: TGCGCCAGCAGCCCCCGACTGACAGGGCAACTAGTATATGAGCAGTTCTTC; CDR3aa: CASSPRLTGQLVYEQFF
j_gene: TRBJ1-6; d_gene: .; abundance: once; v_gene: TRBV28; CDR3nt: TGTGCCAGACTGGGACTCAGATATAATTCACCCCTCCACTTT; CDR3aa: CARLGLRYNSPLHF
j_gene: TRBJ2-5; d_gene: .; abundance: .; v_gene: TRBV3-1/TRBV3-2; CDR3nt: TGTGCCAGCAGCCCCCTAGGGAACCAAGAGACCCAGTACTTC; CDR3aa: CASSPLGNQETQYF
j_gene: TRBJ1-6; d_gene: .; abundance: .; v_gene: TRBV19; CDR3nt: TGTGCCAGTGAAAAAGCGGGCCGCAGCTCCTATAATTCACCCCTCCACTTT; CDR3aa: CASEKAGRSSYNSPLHF
j_gene: TRBJ2-1; d_gene: TRBD2; abundance: .; v_gene: TRBV12-3/TRBV12-4; CDR3nt: TGTGCCAGCAGTTTAGGACTAGCGGGAGTGCTGTTCTTC; CDR3aa: CASSLGLAGVLFF
j_gene: TRBJ2-1; d_gene: .; abundance: .; v_gene: TRBV6-5; CDR3nt: TGTGCCAGCACCAAAGCTCCACCTAATGAGCAGTTCTTC; CDR3aa: CASTKAPPNEQFF
j_gene: TRBJ1-1; d_gene: .; abundance: once; v_gene: TRBV15; CDR3nt: TGTGCCACCAGCAGAGATCTAGTTCTGGCGAACACTGAAGCTTTCTTT; CDR3aa: CATSRDLVLANTEAFF
j_gene: TRBJ2-3; d_gene: .; abundance: .; v_gene: TRBV6-5; CDR3nt: TGTGCCAGCGAGGGAAGAGAGGCAGATACGCAGTATTTT; CDR3aa: CASEGREADTQYF
j_gene: TRBJ2-7; d_gene: .; abundance: .; v_gene: TRBV5-4; CDR3nt: TGTGCCAGCAGCTTGGTCGGGACCTACGAGCAGTACTTC; CDR3aa: CASSLVGTYEQYF
j_gene: TRBJ1-4; d_gene: .; abundance: .; v_gene: TRBV3-1/TRBV3-2; CDR3nt: TGTGCCAGCAGCCAAGATCCCGAGGACCTCAGCAATAATGAAAAACTGTTTTTT; CDR3aa: CASSQDPEDLSNNEKLFF
j_gene: TRBJ1-2; d_gene: TRBD1; abundance: .; v_gene: TRBV20-1; CDR3nt: TGCAGTGCTAGTGGGGACAGGGGGTTCTATGGCTACACCTTC; CDR3aa: CSASGDRGFYGYTF
j_gene: TRBJ2-7; d_gene: .; abundance: .; v_gene: TRBV27; CDR3nt: TGTGCCAGCAGTTTATCCCTCTCCTATGGGGAGCAGTACTTC; CDR3aa: CASSLSLSYGEQYF
j_gene: TRBJ2-1; d_gene: .; abundance: .; v_gene: TRBV5-1; CDR3nt: TGCGCCAGCAGCTACAGGTACAGTTGGGACAATGAGCAGTTCTTC; CDR3aa: CASSYRYSWDNEQFF
j_gene: TRBJ1-2; d_gene: .; abundance: .; v_gene: TRBV6-6; CDR3nt: TGTGCCAGCAGCCCGACACCGAACTATGGCTACACCTTC; CDR3aa: CASSPTPNYGYTF
j_gene: TRBJ1-5; d_gene: .; abundance: .; v_gene: TRBV3-1/TRBV3-2; CDR3nt: TGTGCCAGCAGCCACTCTGGGACGATTTATAGCAATCAGCCCCAGCATTTT; CDR3aa: CASSHSGTIYSNQPQHF
j_gene: TRBJ2-3; d_gene: .; abundance: .; v_gene: TRBV24-1; CDR3nt: TGTGCCACCAGTGATTCGTCGCGGACGCAGTATTTT; CDR3aa: CATSDSSRTQYF
j_gene: TRBJ2-3; d_gene: .; abundance: .; v_gene: TRBV5-4; CDR3nt: TGTGCCAGCAGCTTCGGACGAGGGGATACGCAGTATTTT; CDR3aa: CASSFGRGDTQYF
j_gene: TRBJ2-5; d_gene: .; abundance: .; v_gene: TRBV5-6; CDR3nt: TGTGCCAGCAGGTCGGGACTTACCAAAGAGACCCAGTACTTC; CDR3aa: CASRSGLTKETQYF
j_gene: TRBJ1-5; d_gene: .; abundance: .; v_gene: TRBV24-1; CDR3nt: TGTGCCACCAGTGATACTGAGGGGAATCAGCCCCAGCATTTT; CDR3aa: CATSDTEGNQPQHF
j_gene: TRBJ1-2; d_gene: .; abundance: .; v_gene: TRBV9; CDR3nt: TGTGCCAGCAGCGCTCGGGGGGATGGCTACACCTTC; CDR3aa: CASSARGDGYTF
j_gene: TRBJ1-4; d_gene: .; abundance: .; v_gene: TRBV27; CDR3nt: TGTGCCAGCGGCCCGAGGGACGGTCAACTGAAAAAACTGTTTTTT; CDR3aa: CASGPRDGQLKKLFF
j_gene: TRBJ2-7; d_gene: .; abundance: .; v_gene: TRBV19; CDR3nt: TGTGCCAGTAGTATAGGAACGGCGCGGGAGCAGTACTTC; CDR3aa: CASSIGTAREQYF
j_gene: TRBJ2-2; d_gene: .; abundance: once; v_gene: TRBV4-1; CDR3nt: TGCGCCAGCAGTCTTAGCGGGGAGCTGTTTTTT; CDR3aa: CASSLSGELFF
j_gene: TRBJ2-7; d_gene: .; abundance: .; v_gene: TRBV13; CDR3nt: TGTGCCAGCAGCTTATTGCAGGGCCCCTACGAGCAGTACTTC; CDR3aa: CASSLLQGPYEQYF
j_gene: TRBJ1-1; d_gene: TRBD1; abundance: .; v_gene: TRBV19; CDR3nt: TGTGCCAGTAGTCTCTCCGGGACAGGGATCCCTGAAGCTTTCTTT; CDR3aa: CASSLSGTGIPEAFF